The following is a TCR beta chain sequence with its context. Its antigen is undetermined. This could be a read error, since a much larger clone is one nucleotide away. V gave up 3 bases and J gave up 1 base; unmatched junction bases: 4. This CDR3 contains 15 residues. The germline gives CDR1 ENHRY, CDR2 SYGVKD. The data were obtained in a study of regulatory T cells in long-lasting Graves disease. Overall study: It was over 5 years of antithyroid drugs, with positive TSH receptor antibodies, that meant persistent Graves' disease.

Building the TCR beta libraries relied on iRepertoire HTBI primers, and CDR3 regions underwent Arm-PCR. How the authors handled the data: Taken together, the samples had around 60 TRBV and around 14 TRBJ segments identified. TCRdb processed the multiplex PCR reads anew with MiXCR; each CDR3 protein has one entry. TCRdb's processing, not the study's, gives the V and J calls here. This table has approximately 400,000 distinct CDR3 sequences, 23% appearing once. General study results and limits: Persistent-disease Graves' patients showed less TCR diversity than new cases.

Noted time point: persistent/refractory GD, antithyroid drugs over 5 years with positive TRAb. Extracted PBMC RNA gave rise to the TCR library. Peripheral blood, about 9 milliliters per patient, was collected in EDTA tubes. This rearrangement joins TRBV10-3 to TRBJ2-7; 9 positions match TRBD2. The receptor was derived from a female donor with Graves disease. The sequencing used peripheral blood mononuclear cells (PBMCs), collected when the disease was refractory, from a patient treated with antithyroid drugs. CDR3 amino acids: CAISELSGGSYEQYF. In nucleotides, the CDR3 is TGTGCCATCAGTGAACTTAGCGGGGGTTCCTACGAGCAGTACTTC.